Listed below are T cell receptor beta chains from one sample, sequenced in a study of T cell responses to AZD1222 COVID-19 vaccine. TCRdb's table, derived via immunoSEQ multiplex PCR, lists solely in-frame clones and lacks some. The table shows under 200,000 clones, with more than 80% occurring only once. This material consisted of peripheral blood, taken 28 days after the second dose of the MenACWY control vaccine. Receptors originate from an adult who received the MenACWY meningococcal vaccine as a control. CDR3s include the opening cysteine and the closing phenylalanine or tryptophan. The order of the fields is clone size, J gene, D gene, V gene, CDR3 protein, CDR3 DNA. The D gene is left open where the match is weak. Size is stated for part of the rows, as once, few or many counts, or as a class when the clone is expanded.

clone_size: NA; j_call: TRBJ2-7; d_call: NA; v_call: TRBV7-2; cdr3_aa: CASSPGWSVEQYF; cdr3_nt: TGTGCCAGCAGCCCCGGGTGGAGCGTGGAGCAGTACTTC
clone_size: NA; j_call: TRBJ1-4; d_call: NA; v_call: TRBV19; cdr3_aa: CASSPVPTVFATNEKLFF; cdr3_nt: TGTGCCAGTAGTCCAGTCCCGACAGTATTTGCAACTAATGAAAAACTGTTTTTT
clone_size: NA; j_call: TRBJ1-3; d_call: NA; v_call: TRBV7-9; cdr3_aa: CASSLGPSGNTIYF; cdr3_nt: TGTGCCAGCAGCTTAGGACCCTCTGGAAACACCATATATTTT
clone_size: NA; j_call: TRBJ2-2; d_call: TRBD2; v_call: TRBV24-1; cdr3_aa: CATSEARLAGVPGELFF; cdr3_nt: TGTGCCACCAGTGAAGCCAGACTAGCGGGAGTTCCCGGGGAGCTGTTTTTT
clone_size: NA; j_call: TRBJ2-2; d_call: TRBD2; v_call: TRBV5-1; cdr3_aa: CASRRTSTGELFF; cdr3_nt: TGCGCCAGCAGGCGGACTAGCACCGGGGAGCTGTTTTTT
clone_size: NA; j_call: TRBJ2-7; d_call: TRBD1; v_call: TRBV4-2; cdr3_aa: CASSPTRGQGYEQYF; cdr3_nt: TGTGCCAGCAGCCCCACCCGGGGACAGGGCTACGAGCAGTACTTC
clone_size: NA; j_call: TRBJ1-6; d_call: NA; v_call: TRBV28; cdr3_aa: CASRPSGVARSPLHF; cdr3_nt: TGTGCCAGCAGACCTTCGGGGGTGGCGAGATCACCCCTCCACTTT
clone_size: NA; j_call: TRBJ1-4; d_call: NA; v_call: TRBV7-9; cdr3_aa: CASTAWGESEKLFF; cdr3_nt: TGTGCCAGCACCGCGTGGGGGGAGAGTGAAAAACTGTTTTTT
clone_size: once; j_call: TRBJ1-2; d_call: TRBD1; v_call: TRBV27; cdr3_aa: CASSSRGKLEGYTF; cdr3_nt: TGTGCCAGCAGTTCCAGGGGGAAACTTGAGGGCTACACCTTC
clone_size: NA; j_call: TRBJ1-2; d_call: TRBD1; v_call: TRBV4-2; cdr3_aa: CASSGGQKGYTF; cdr3_nt: TGTGCCAGCAGCGGGGGACAGAAGGGCTACACCTTC
clone_size: NA; j_call: TRBJ1-5; d_call: NA; v_call: TRBV7-2; cdr3_aa: CASSRRGVNQPQHF; cdr3_nt: TGTGCCAGCAGCCGTCGGGGAGTCAATCAGCCCCAGCATTTT
clone_size: NA; j_call: TRBJ2-5; d_call: TRBD1; v_call: TRBV29-1; cdr3_aa: CSVAGPGQRHF; cdr3_nt: TGCAGCGTTGCAGGACCGGGACAGCGGCACTTC
clone_size: NA; j_call: TRBJ1-3; d_call: NA; v_call: TRBV10-3; cdr3_aa: CAISESIAGKGGNTIYF; cdr3_nt: TGTGCCATCAGTGAGTCGATCGCAGGGAAGGGCGGAAACACCATATATTTT
clone_size: NA; j_call: TRBJ1-2; d_call: NA; v_call: TRBV7-8; cdr3_aa: CASSLAHRDYGYTF; cdr3_nt: TGTGCCAGCAGCTTAGCCCACAGAGACTATGGCTACACCTTC
clone_size: NA; j_call: TRBJ1-2; d_call: NA; v_call: TRBV6-5; cdr3_aa: CASSYGQNYGYTF; cdr3_nt: TGTGCCAGCAGTTACGGACAGAACTATGGCTACACCTTC
clone_size: NA; j_call: TRBJ2-5; d_call: NA; v_call: TRBV10-1; cdr3_aa: CASSGRANQETQYF; cdr3_nt: TGCGCCAGCAGTGGTCGGGCAAACCAAGAGACCCAGTACTTC
clone_size: NA; j_call: TRBJ1-5; d_call: NA; v_call: TRBV6-2/TRBV6-3; cdr3_aa: CASSPGEIGNQPQHF; cdr3_nt: TGTGCCAGCAGTCCAGGGGAGATAGGCAATCAGCCCCAGCATTTT
clone_size: NA; j_call: TRBJ1-1; d_call: NA; v_call: TRBV6-5; cdr3_aa: CASRTPTGNTEAFF; cdr3_nt: TGTGCCAGCCGCACGCCGACAGGGAACACTGAAGCTTTCTTT
clone_size: NA; j_call: TRBJ2-7; d_call: NA; v_call: TRBV12-3/TRBV12-4; cdr3_aa: CASRIDSSYEQYF; cdr3_nt: TGTGCCAGCAGGATTGACAGTTCTTACGAGCAGTACTTC
clone_size: once; j_call: TRBJ2-1; d_call: NA; v_call: TRBV30; cdr3_aa: CAWIARVGQFF; cdr3_nt: TGTGCCTGGATTGCCCGCGTCGGGCAGTTCTTC
clone_size: NA; j_call: TRBJ2-3; d_call: TRBD2; v_call: TRBV19; cdr3_aa: CATGASGRLDTQYF; cdr3_nt: TGTGCCACAGGGGCTAGCGGGAGGCTGGATACGCAGTATTTT
clone_size: NA; j_call: TRBJ1-2; d_call: TRBD1; v_call: TRBV28; cdr3_aa: CASSLLDRGSLSGYTF; cdr3_nt: TGTGCCAGCAGTTTATTGGACAGGGGGAGCTTGAGTGGCTACACCTTC
clone_size: NA; j_call: TRBJ2-6; d_call: NA; v_call: TRBV14; cdr3_aa: CASSVGQRSGANVLTF; cdr3_nt: TGTGCCAGCAGCGTTGGACAGAGGTCTGGGGCCAACGTCCTGACTTTC
clone_size: NA; j_call: TRBJ2-1; d_call: NA; v_call: TRBV19; cdr3_aa: CASSKVAHSYNEQFF; cdr3_nt: TGTGCCAGTAGTAAAGTAGCGCACTCCTACAATGAGCAGTTCTTC
clone_size: NA; j_call: TRBJ1-1; d_call: NA; v_call: TRBV5-6; cdr3_aa: CASSTSGTGNTEAFF; cdr3_nt: TGTGCCAGCAGCACTTCCGGGACGGGGAACACTGAAGCTTTCTTT
clone_size: NA; j_call: TRBJ2-7; d_call: TRBD2; v_call: TRBV7-8; cdr3_aa: CASSTVGGTYEQYF; cdr3_nt: TGTGCCAGCAGCACAGTGGGGGGGACCTACGAGCAGTACTTC
clone_size: NA; j_call: TRBJ2-7; d_call: NA; v_call: TRBV27; cdr3_aa: CASSLRGTDSYEQYF; cdr3_nt: TGTGCCAGCAGTTTAAGAGGTACGGACTCCTACGAGCAGTACTTC
clone_size: NA; j_call: TRBJ2-1; d_call: TRBD2; v_call: TRBV7-6; cdr3_aa: CASSLAGSLAGTNNEQFF; cdr3_nt: TGTGCCAGCAGCTTAGCCGGCTCCCTAGCGGGAACGAACAATGAGCAGTTCTTC
clone_size: NA; j_call: TRBJ1-5; d_call: TRBD1; v_call: TRBV29-1; cdr3_aa: CSVVDRGQDQPQHF; cdr3_nt: TGCAGCGTTGTGGACAGGGGGCAGGATCAGCCCCAGCATTTT
clone_size: NA; j_call: TRBJ2-1; d_call: NA; v_call: TRBV19; cdr3_aa: CASSMVGDNEQFF; cdr3_nt: TGTGCCAGTAGTATGGTGGGCGACAATGAGCAGTTCTTC
clone_size: NA; j_call: TRBJ1-5; d_call: NA; v_call: TRBV7-9; cdr3_aa: CASSPAGGARNQPQHF; cdr3_nt: TGTGCCAGCAGCCCGGCTGGAGGGGCGAGAAATCAGCCCCAGCATTTT
clone_size: NA; j_call: TRBJ2-3; d_call: NA; v_call: TRBV6-2/TRBV6-3; cdr3_aa: CASSGGTDTQYF; cdr3_nt: TGTGCCAGCAGTGGCGGCACAGATACGCAGTATTTT
clone_size: NA; j_call: TRBJ1-3; d_call: NA; v_call: TRBV19; cdr3_aa: CASSKRTDSGNTIYF; cdr3_nt: TGTGCCAGTAGTAAAAGGACAGACTCTGGAAACACCATATATTTT
clone_size: NA; j_call: TRBJ1-6; d_call: NA; v_call: TRBV25-1; cdr3_aa: CASSDKGPTNSPLHF; cdr3_nt: TGTGCCAGCAGTGACAAGGGCCCCACAAATTCACCCCTCCACTTT
clone_size: NA; j_call: TRBJ2-3; d_call: NA; v_call: TRBV5-8; cdr3_aa: CASSFRGEDTQYF; cdr3_nt: TGTGCCAGCAGCTTTAGGGGGGAAGATACGCAGTATTTT
clone_size: NA; j_call: TRBJ2-1; d_call: TRBD2; v_call: TRBV14; cdr3_aa: CASSQDRAGTSGRAGDNEQFF; cdr3_nt: TGTGCCAGCAGCCAAGATCGAGCCGGGACTAGCGGGAGGGCAGGCGACAATGAGCAGTTCTTC
clone_size: NA; j_call: TRBJ2-7; d_call: TRBD1; v_call: TRBV7-6; cdr3_aa: CASSDRVGVYEQYF; cdr3_nt: TGTGCCAGCAGCGACAGGGTAGGCGTCTACGAGCAGTACTTC
clone_size: NA; j_call: TRBJ2-2; d_call: TRBD1; v_call: TRBV6-1; cdr3_aa: CASSVPAGTGNTGELFF; cdr3_nt: TGTGCCAGCAGTGTCCCGGCCGGGACAGGGAACACCGGGGAGCTGTTTTTT
clone_size: NA; j_call: TRBJ1-1; d_call: NA; v_call: TRBV4-2; cdr3_aa: CASSQVGGPYSNTEAFF; cdr3_nt: TGTGCCAGCAGCCAAGTAGGGGGGCCATACTCAAACACTGAAGCTTTCTTT
clone_size: once; j_call: TRBJ1-3; d_call: TRBD1; v_call: TRBV7-8; cdr3_aa: CASSPLTGAISGNTIYF; cdr3_nt: TGTGCCAGCAGCCCCCTGACAGGGGCGATCTCTGGAAACACCATATATTTT
clone_size: NA; j_call: TRBJ1-2; d_call: NA; v_call: TRBV6-4; cdr3_aa: CASRQGVGYGYTF; cdr3_nt: TGTGCCAGCAGACAAGGGGTTGGCTATGGCTACACCTTC
clone_size: few; j_call: TRBJ1-2; d_call: TRBD1; v_call: TRBV6-2/TRBV6-3; cdr3_aa: CASSPRQGSPYGYTF; cdr3_nt: TGTGCCAGCAGCCCAAGACAGGGTTCTCCCTATGGCTACACCTTC
clone_size: once; j_call: TRBJ2-1; d_call: TRBD2; v_call: TRBV6-4; cdr3_aa: CASTRRRLAGGPHNDEQFF; cdr3_nt: TGTGCCAGCACCAGACGCCGACTAGCGGGAGGGCCTCATAACGATGAGCAGTTCTTC
clone_size: once; j_call: TRBJ1-2; d_call: NA; v_call: TRBV19; cdr3_aa: CATTRTVDDYGYTF; cdr3_nt: TGTGCCACTACCCGGACGGTTGATGACTATGGCTACACCTTC
clone_size: NA; j_call: TRBJ1-1; d_call: NA; v_call: TRBV28; cdr3_aa: CASSTSLNTEAFF; cdr3_nt: TGTGCCAGCAGCACGTCGTTGAACACTGAAGCTTTCTTT
clone_size: NA; j_call: TRBJ2-5; d_call: TRBD2; v_call: TRBV11-2; cdr3_aa: CASSPSGETQYF; cdr3_nt: TGTGCCAGCAGCCCTAGCGGAGAGACCCAGTACTTC
clone_size: NA; j_call: TRBJ2-1; d_call: TRBD1; v_call: TRBV15; cdr3_aa: CATSTRDRAYNEQFF; cdr3_nt: TGTGCCACCAGCACCCGGGACAGGGCCTACAATGAGCAGTTCTTC
clone_size: NA; j_call: TRBJ2-7; d_call: TRBD2; v_call: TRBV5-4; cdr3_aa: CASSLDTGRTYEQYF; cdr3_nt: TGTGCCAGCAGCTTGGATACCGGGAGGACCTACGAGCAGTACTTC
clone_size: NA; j_call: TRBJ2-1; d_call: NA; v_call: TRBV9; cdr3_aa: CASSPSPWDEQFF; cdr3_nt: TGTGCCAGCAGCCCCAGCCCGTGGGATGAGCAGTTCTTC
clone_size: NA; j_call: TRBJ1-1; d_call: NA; v_call: TRBV7-3; cdr3_aa: CASSLSPSLNTEAFF; cdr3_nt: TGTGCCAGCAGCTTATCCCCGTCATTGAACACTGAAGCTTTCTTT
clone_size: few; j_call: TRBJ2-1; d_call: NA; v_call: TRBV7-3; cdr3_aa: CASSLSSYNEQFF; cdr3_nt: TGTGCCAGCAGCTTAAGCTCCTACAATGAGCAGTTCTTC
clone_size: NA; j_call: TRBJ1-2; d_call: NA; v_call: TRBV6-1; cdr3_aa: CASSVGPNPTAYYGYTF; cdr3_nt: TGTGCCAGCAGTGTCGGACCGAACCCCACCGCTTACTATGGCTACACCTTC
clone_size: few; j_call: TRBJ2-3; d_call: NA; v_call: TRBV5-5; cdr3_aa: CASSLRTDTQYF; cdr3_nt: TGTGCCAGCAGCTTACGCACAGATACGCAGTATTTT
clone_size: NA; j_call: TRBJ1-4; d_call: NA; v_call: TRBV5-1; cdr3_aa: CASRGSTNEKLFF; cdr3_nt: TGCGCCAGCAGGGGAAGTACTAATGAAAAACTGTTTTTT
clone_size: once; j_call: TRBJ2-1; d_call: TRBD1; v_call: TRBV5-4; cdr3_aa: CASSSSGTGKLTEQFF; cdr3_nt: TGTGCCAGCAGCTCCAGTGGGACAGGGAAATTGACTGAGCAGTTCTTC